The T cell receptor (beta chain) under discussion was sequenced for a study of blood T cell repertoires in COVID-19. As for the study in general: The origin of the acute and convalescent COVID-19 samples was the United States, Italy and Spain. The cDNA or gDNA used as material had been derived from T cells, B-cell-depleted T cells, or PBMCs.

Methods used by the authors: Using reference gene primer amplification, nucleated cell counts were estimated. Assay: immunoSEQ multiplex PCR; the TCRdb copy retains only in-frame clones and omits some. That table furnishes V, J and clone size, whereas the DNA furnished D and trimming. The sample carries fewer than 150,000 clones, roughly 86% recorded once. The specimen sequenced was peripheral blood. The receptor was derived from a middle-aged man with active or convalescent COVID-19.

The CDR3 protein is CASSLTGGNSPLHF. DNA for the CDR3: TGTGCCAGCAGTTTAACAGGGGGAAATTCACCCCTCCACTTT. This chain connects TRBV28 to TRBJ1-6, with TRBD1 matching 8 bases. Germline V CDR1 and CDR2: MDHEN, SYDVKM. CDR3 length: 14 residues. J lost 7 bases, V lost 2 bases, and 1 base had no gene match.